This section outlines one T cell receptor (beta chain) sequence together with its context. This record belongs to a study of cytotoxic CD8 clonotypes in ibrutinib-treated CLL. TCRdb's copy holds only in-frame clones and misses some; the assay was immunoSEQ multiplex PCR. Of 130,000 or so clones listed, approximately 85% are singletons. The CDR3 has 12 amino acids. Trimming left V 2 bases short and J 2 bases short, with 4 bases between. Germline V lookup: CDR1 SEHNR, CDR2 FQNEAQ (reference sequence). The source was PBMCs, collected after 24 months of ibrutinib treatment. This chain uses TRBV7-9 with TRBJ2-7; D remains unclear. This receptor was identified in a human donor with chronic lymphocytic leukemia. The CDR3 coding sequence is TGTGCCAGCAGCTTAAGCACCTACGAGCAGTACTTC. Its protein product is CASSLSTYEQYF. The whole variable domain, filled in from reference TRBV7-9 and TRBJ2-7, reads DTGVSQNPRHKITKRGQNVTFRCDPISEHNRLYWYRQTLGQGPEFLTYFQNEAQLEKSRLLSDRFSAERPKGSFSTLEIQRTEQGDSAMYLCASSLSTYEQYFGPGTRLTVT.